The 18 T cell receptor beta chains below all came from one sample that was sequenced in a study of blood T cell repertoires in COVID-19. Measured with immunoSEQ multiplex PCR; TCRdb has only the in-frame clones, and not every one. The data show 200,000 to 250,000 clones, 86% seen once. The sequenced sample consisted of peripheral blood. These receptors were taken from a man aged 25 to 45 who had recovered from COVID-19.

The V call is TRBV19, the J call TRBJ2-7, with 7 bases aligning to TRBD1. CDR1 LNHDA and CDR2 SQIVND come from the germline V gene (reference sequence). The junction had 5 bases not matched to a gene; V was cut back by 5 bases and J by 1 base. CDR3 length equals 14 residues. The DNA for the CDR3 is TGTGCCAGTAGTGGGCCGGGACAGTCCTACGAGCAGTACTTC. It codes for CASSGPGQSYEQYF.

This clone was counted only a few times. The V gene is TRBV7-9, the J gene TRBJ2-3; perhaps TRBD1 as D (8 bases). The CDR3 has 17 amino acids. The V end was cut by 3 bases, the J end by 4 bases, with 20 bases between. In germline, CDR1 is SEHNR, CDR2 FQNEAQ (reference sequence). The CDR3 sequence is CASSLGLITGGADTQYF. The DNA of the CDR3 is TGTGCCAGCAGCTTGGGCCTAATCACAGGGGGGGCAGATACGCAGTATTTT. The whole variable domain, filled in from reference TRBV7-9 and TRBJ2-3, reads DTGVSQNPRHKITKRGQNVTFRCDPISEHNRLYWYRQTLGQGPEFLTYFQNEAQLEKSRLLSDRFSAERPKGSFSTLEIQRTEQGDSAMYLCASSLGLITGGADTQYFGPGTRLTVL.

V gene TRBV30 combines with J gene TRBJ1-2; D possibly corresponds to TRBD1 (5 bases). CDR1 GTSNPN and CDR2 SVGIG come from the germline V gene (reference sequence). Trimming took off 5 bases at V and 3 bases at J, with 13 bases between the two ends. The CDR3 length is 13 residues. Here the CDR3 reads CAWGQGLYYGYTF. The CDR3 nucleotides are TGTGCCTGGGGGCAGGGACTCTACTATGGCTACACCTTC.

The chain is built from TRBV10-3 and TRBJ1-1, with 11 bases aligning to TRBD1. CDR1 ENHRY and CDR2 SYGVKD come from the germline V gene. V dropped 6 bases and J dropped 2; count of bases not matched to a gene: 2. This CDR3 is 14 amino acids long. The CDR3, as DNA: TGTGCCATCAGGGGGACAGGGGGTAACACTGAAGCTTTCTTT. Its protein is CAIRGTGGNTEAFF.

The chain recombines TRBV4-2 with TRBJ1-4; D perhaps matches TRBD1 (5 bases). Trimming removed 0 bases from V and 3 bases from J, with 11 bases in between. Germline CDR1 reads LGHNA; CDR2 reads YNFKEQ. The CDR3 runs to 16 residues. The CDR3 DNA is TGTGCCAGCAGCCAAGATCCAAGACAGTCTAATGAAAAACTGTTTTTT. Protein product: CASSQDPRQSNEKLFF.

This chain links TRBV18 with TRBJ1-1; possible D gene TRBD1, 5 bases. In germline, CDR1 is KGHSH, CDR2 LQKENI. Trimming left V 3 bases short and J 5 bases short, with 16 bases between. CDR3 length: 15 residues. The CDR3 is CASSPRGGIGTEAFF. CDR3 in DNA: TGTGCCAGCTCACCGCGCGGGGGAATTGGTACTGAAGCTTTCTTT.

The gene calls are TRBV5-1 and TRBJ1-1; 9 bases fit TRBD1. Germline loops: CDR1 SGHRS, CDR2 YFSETQ. This CDR3 is built from 16 residues. The V gene end was trimmed by 7 bases and the J gene end by 1 base; junction bases not matched to a gene: 11. The CDR3 loop is CASLGGQGYGNTEAFF. The CDR3 DNA reads as TGCGCCAGCTTGGGGGGACAGGGCTACGGGAACACTGAAGCTTTCTTT.

This chain joins TRBV3-1 (or the pseudogene TRBV3-2) and TRBJ1-5; no reliable D call. V was shortened by 0 bases and J by 2 bases, with 8 bases between the two germline ends. Germline values: CDR1 LGHDT, CDR2 YNNKEL (reference sequence). CDR3 length: 15 amino acids. CDR3 bases: TGTGCCAGCAGCCAAGACCTCCCGGGCAATCAGCCCCAGCATTTT. The encoded protein is CASSQDLPGNQPQHF.

This clone was detected once. A single base separates this from a much larger clone, so it may be a read error. The chain joins TRBV5-4 to TRBJ1-6, with TRBD1 matching 9 bases. This CDR3 has 15 amino acids. The germline V gene has CDR1 SGHNT and CDR2 YYREEE (reference sequence). Trimming cost V 0 bases and J 8 bases; bases outside gene matches: 3. The CDR3 nucleotides are TGTGCCAGCAGCTTGGGGGACAGGGATTATTCACCCCTCCACTTT. It specifies CASSLGDRDYSPLHF.

This chain links TRBV11-2 with TRBJ2-5; D possibly corresponds to TRBD2 (5 bases). Germline loops: CDR1 SGHAT, CDR2 FQNNGV. CDR3 size: 13 residues. V was clipped by 5 bases and J by 3 bases, with 10 bases between them. This CDR3 reads CASSGIGKETQYF. CDR3 nucleotide sequence: TGTGCCAGCAGCGGAATCGGGAAAGAGACCCAGTACTTC.

The genes are TRBV6-1 and TRBJ2-7; TRBD2 might be the D (5 bases). V lost 1 base and J 5 bases, leaving 15 bases between the germline ends. The CDR3 is 15 amino acids. Germline V CDR1 and CDR2: MNHNS, SASEGT. Here the CDR3 DNA reads TGTGCCAGCAGTGAAGGAGGACTTGGGTCTGACGAGCAGTACTTC. This encodes CASSEGGLGSDEQYF.

V and J are TRBV6-2 or TRBV6-3 and TRBJ1-2; D remains ambiguous. The germline V and J ends were trimmed by 0 bases and 0 bases, with 2 bases remaining between them. From germline, CDR1 is MNHEY and CDR2 SVGEGT. There are 13 residues in the CDR3. The DNA for the CDR3 is TGTGCCAGCAGTTACTCCACTAACTATGGCTACACCTTC. Protein sequence: CASSYSTNYGYTF.

The chain is built from TRBV5-5 and TRBJ2-3; D call uncertain. Between the trimmed V and J ends, which lost 4 bases and 6 bases, there was a span of 9 bases. CDR3 length: 12 residues. Germline V gene sequence: CDR1 SGHKS, CDR2 YYEKEE (reference sequence). CDR3 amino acids: CASSAYLDTQYF. The CDR3 region has the DNA TGTGCCAGCAGCGCCTATCTGGATACGCAGTATTTT.

The chain employs TRBV7-2 and TRBJ2-5; 8 nucleotides line up with TRBD2. Trimming at V came to 5 bases and at J to 7 bases, leaving 0 bases not matched to a gene. Germline V gene sequence: CDR1 SGHTA, CDR2 FQGNSA. The CDR3 spans 11 residues. The CDR3 here is CASSRGGTQYF. The CDR3 DNA sequence: TGTGCCAGCAGCCGGGGGGGGACCCAGTACTTC.

V gene TRBV7-2 combines with J gene TRBJ1-2, with D possibly TRBD1 on 6 matching bases. CDR3 length equals 15 residues. The V gene lost 3 bases and the J gene lost 0 bases, with 11 bases spanning the gap. The germline CDR1 and CDR2 sequences are SGHTA and FQGNSA. Written as DNA, the CDR3 is TGTGCCAGCAGCTTTTACAGGGTATCTAACTATGGCTACACCTTC. This encodes CASSFYRVSNYGYTF.

V gene TRBV21-1 combines with J gene TRBJ1-1; TRBD1 is the table's D call and was not checked against the DNA. TRBV21-1 is annotated as a pseudogene. There are 14 residues in the CDR3. CDR3 in DNA: TGTGCCAATTCGACAGGGGGCGCTGACACTGAAGCTTTCTTT. This encodes CANSTGGADTEAFF.

The sample holds a few counts of this clone. This sequence joins TRBV5-4 and TRBJ2-7; no clear D gene. The CDR3 has 12 residues. The ends were cut back, 1 base at V and 4 bases at J, with 6 bases in the middle. Per germline, CDR1 SGHNT and CDR2 YYREEE (reference sequence). CDR3 region: CASSLLSYEQYF. The CDR3 DNA sequence: TGTGCCAGCAGCTTGTTGTCGTACGAGCAGTACTTC.

The V call is TRBV6-5, the J call TRBJ1-2, with D perhaps matching TRBD1 (6 bases). The CDR3 extends over 15 amino acids. Per germline, CDR1 MNHEY and CDR2 SVGAGI. Between the trimmed V and J ends, which lost 6 bases and 7 bases, there was a span of 21 bases. The CDR3, as DNA: TGTGCCAGCAGAAAGACGGGGGGCTACCCTGGTGGCTACACCTTC. As protein: CASRKTGGYPGGYTF.